This TCR beta chain was profiled in a study of blood T cell repertoires in COVID-19. CDR1 and CDR2 from the germline V gene are MRHNA and SNTAGT. The CDR3 runs 20 residues. With V trimmed by 2 bases and J by 3 bases, 16 bases remained unmatched. Method: immunoSEQ multiplex PCR; TCRdb's copy keeps in-frame clones and lacks some. The sample consists of around 400,000 clones, 87% of them appearing once. This clonotype was obtained from a woman aged 25 to 45 with COVID-19, enrolled during active disease. V is TRBV6-4 and J is TRBJ2-1; the match to TRBD2 covers 10 bases. The material sequenced was peripheral blood. In nucleotides, the CDR3 is TGTGCCAGCAGTGACCCGACAGGACCAGGAGGGACTAGCGACTACAATGAGCAGTTCTTC. This encodes CASSDPTGPGGTSDYNEQFF.